Each of the 27 T cell receptor beta chains below was sequenced from the same sample in a study of T-cell reconstitution after alpha-beta-depleted transplantation in children. Unique molecular identifiers were built into the TCRbeta library. TCRdb re-called the PCR reads with MiXCR, one entry per CDR3 protein. The sample records roughly 190,000 distinct CDR3 sequences, 13% to 15% being singletons. The sample here was PBMCs from the stem cell graft donor, taken from the stem cell graft. Source of these receptors: a human donor who donated a stem cell graft to a child with acute lymphoblastic leukemia.

This rearrangement joins TRBV5-1 to TRBJ1-2, with D uncertain. The V gene's germline CDR1 is SGHRS and CDR2 YFSETQ. This CDR3 comprises 13 residues. V lost 4 bases to trimming and J lost 4 bases, with 11 bases between them. CDR3 nucleotide sequence: TGCGCCAGCAGCCCCGGAGAGGGCTATGGCTACACCTTC. Protein sequence: CASSPGEGYGYTF.

This clonotype was counted many times. This chain uses TRBV5-1 with TRBJ2-3; no firm D call. The CDR3 length is 12 residues. The germline V gene has CDR1 SGHRS and CDR2 YFSETQ. The germline V and J ends were trimmed by 0 bases and 2 bases, with 1 base remaining between them. CDR3 amino acids: CASSLDTDTQYF. CDR3 DNA sequence: TGCGCCAGCAGCTTGGACACAGATACGCAGTATTTT.

This chain joins TRBV19 and TRBJ2-1; 9 bases are shared with TRBD1. The CDR3 totals 15 residues. Germline V lookup: CDR1 LNHDA, CDR2 SQIVND (reference sequence). The V gene end was trimmed by 6 bases and the J gene end by 5 bases; junction bases not matched to a gene: 8. CDR3 region: CASRLGQGLDNEQFF. The CDR3 DNA is TGTGCCAGTAGACTGGGACAGGGCCTTGACAATGAGCAGTTCTTC.

At least ten counts were recorded for this clonotype. The J gene is TRBJ1-1, the V gene TRBV12-3 or TRBV12-4; TRBD1 matches 8 bases. V gave up 5 bases and J gave up 4 bases; unmatched junction bases: 6. The CDR3 spans 14 residues. The CDR3 is CASSPGQGPTEAFF. The CDR3 nucleotides read TGTGCCAGCAGTCCTGGACAGGGCCCCACTGAAGCTTTCTTT.

This clonotype was seen ten or more times. The chain combines TRBV28 with TRBJ1-3, with TRBD1 identical over 8 bases. Germline V gene sequence: CDR1 MDHEN, CDR2 SYDVKM. V was pared by 6 bases and J by 2 bases, with 0 bases of the junction left unmatched. The CDR3 is 13 residues long. The DNA for the CDR3 is TGTGCCAGCAGACAGGGGGCTGGAAACACCATATATTTT. This sequence encodes CASRQGAGNTIYF.

This clonotype was seen many times. This chain connects TRBV6-1 to TRBJ1-5, with D perhaps TRBD1 (6 bases). V was cut by 6 bases and J by 6 bases, with 15 bases left in between. Germline lookup yields CDR1 MNHNS and CDR2 SASEGT. This CDR3 contains 14 residues. CDR3 bases: TGTGCCAGCAGGGTGCAAGGGGGATTTCAGCCCCAGCATTTT. It is translated as CASRVQGGFQPQHF.

The table lists this clonotype with many counts. This chain joins TRBV5-1 and TRBJ2-1, with D tentatively TRBD1 (6 bases). The CDR3 spans 14 residues. CDR1 and CDR2 from the germline V gene are SGHRS and YFSETQ. Trimming left V 0 bases short and J 4 bases short, with 8 bases between. The CDR3 region is CASSLGTVYNEQFF. CDR3 sequence (DNA): TGCGCCAGCAGCTTGGGGACAGTTTACAATGAGCAGTTCTTC.

To note about this clonotype: It may be a read error: a sequence one base away is much more abundant. The V gene is TRBV11-2, the J gene TRBJ2-7; D could derive from TRBD1 or TRBD2 (5 bases each). The CDR3 spans 16 residues. In germline, CDR1 is SGHAT, CDR2 FQNNGV. DNA of the CDR3: TGTGCCAGCAGCTTAGGGGGGTTAGCCACCGCCTACAAGCAGTACTTC. Protein: CASSLGGLATAYKQYF.

Ten or more counts support this clonotype. The chain has TRBV5-6 and TRBJ2-2, with D maybe TRBD1 (5 bases). Trimming took 2 bases from V and 3 from J, leaving 8 bases between them. The CDR3 has 14 residues. The germline gives CDR1 SGHDT, CDR2 YYEEEE. For the CDR3, the DNA is TGTGCCAGCAGCTTTGGCAGGGACACCGGGGAGCTGTTTTTT. Its protein product is CASSFGRDTGELFF. The whole variable domain, filled in from reference TRBV5-6 and TRBJ2-2, reads DAGVTQSPTHLIKTRGQQVTLRCSPKSGHDTVSWYQQALGQGPQFIFQYYEEEERQRGNFPDRFSGHQFPNYSSELNVNALLLGDSALYLCASSFGRDTGELFFGEGSRLTVL.

A few counts support this clonotype. The J gene is TRBJ2-7, the V gene TRBV6-1; 8 nucleotides match TRBD1. V shed 7 bases and J 3 bases; nucleotides not matched to a gene: 8. The CDR3 loop spans 14 amino acids. CDR1 and CDR2 from the germline V gene are MNHNS and SASEGT. The CDR3: CASKPTGQGYEQYF. In DNA, the CDR3 is TGTGCCAGCAAGCCCACCGGACAGGGCTACGAGCAGTACTTC.

This clonotype was observed many times. The V and J genes are TRBV6-2 or TRBV6-3 and TRBJ2-1; TRBD2 matches 8 bases. The V gene end was trimmed by 5 bases and the J gene end by 2 bases; junction bases not matched to a gene: 5. Germline CDR1 reads MNHEY; CDR2 reads SVGEGT. This CDR3 region has 15 residues. The CDR3 here is CASSPRLAPYNEQFF. DNA of the CDR3: TGTGCCAGCAGTCCCCGACTAGCGCCCTACAATGAGCAGTTCTTC.

In its sample, this clonotype was seen once. Since a much larger clone is just one base distant, this may be a read error. This chain uses TRBV20-1 with TRBJ2-5, with D perhaps being TRBD1 or TRBD2 (6 bases each). CDR3 length: 15 amino acids. V lost 2 bases and J lost 9, with 22 bases in between. Germline V CDR1 and CDR2: DFQATT, SNEGSKA (reference sequence). CDR3 sequence: CSARPLQGWGEAQYF. The CDR3 DNA reads TGCAGTGCTAGACCTCTACAGGGATGGGGGGAGGCCCAGTACTTC.

In its sample, this clonotype was seen many times. The genes are TRBV5-1 and TRBJ2-1; possible D gene TRBD2, 5 bases. Germline V gene sequence: CDR1 SGHRS, CDR2 YFSETQ. This CDR3 comprises 14 residues. Trimming left V 0 bases short and J 9 bases short, with 13 bases between. CDR3 loop: CASSLGLGGVEQFF. In DNA, the CDR3 is TGCGCCAGCAGCTTGGGCCTAGGAGGCGTTGAGCAGTTCTTC. The whole variable domain, remainder taken from reference TRBV5-1 and TRBJ2-1, is KAGVTQTPRYLIKTRGQQVTLSCSPISGHRSVSWYQQTPGQGLQFLFEYFSETQRNKGNFPGRFSGRQFSNSRSEMNVSTLELGDSALYLCASSLGLGGVEQFFGPGTRLTVL.

This clonotype has a count of ten or more. V gene TRBV7-9 combines with J gene TRBJ2-1; TRBD1 matches 8 bases. CDR3 length: 13 residues. V was pared by 3 bases and J by 7 bases, with 2 bases of the junction left unmatched. Germline lookup yields CDR1 SEHNR and CDR2 FQNEAQ (reference sequence). As DNA, the CDR3 is TGTGCCAGCAGCTTGACAGGGGTGAATGAGCAGTTCTTC. It encodes CASSLTGVNEQFF.

This clonotype has at least ten counts. The chain joins TRBV29-1 to TRBJ2-1, with 8 bases matching TRBD1. V trimming: 6 bases; J trimming: 1 base; junction bases outside the gene matches: 8. The CDR3 totals 15 residues. Germline-derived CDR1 and CDR2 are SQVTM and ANQGSEA. In DNA, the CDR3 is TGCAGCGTCTTGACAGGGGATGCGTCCTACAATGAGCAGTTCTTC. This codes for CSVLTGDASYNEQFF.

This chain links TRBV29-1 with TRBJ2-3, with 9 bases identical to TRBD1. This CDR3 contains 13 residues. V lost 6 bases to trimming and J lost 6 bases; unmatched junction nucleotides: 7. Germline V gene sequence: CDR1 SQVTM, CDR2 ANQGSEA. The CDR3 region has the DNA TGCAGCGTCGGGACAGGGACCTCCGATACGCAGTATTTT. Amino acid sequence: CSVGTGTSDTQYF.

The chain carries TRBV6-5 and TRBJ2-3; 14 bases are a match to TRBD2. Germline CDR1 reads MNHEY; CDR2 reads SVGAGI. The length of the CDR3 is 18 residues. With 4 bases clipped from V and 5 bases from J, the junction kept 11 bases outside the gene matches. The CDR3 nucleotides read TGTGCCAGCAGTTTCCGACTAGCGGGAGGGCCGAGTGTAGATACGCAGTATTTT. Translating gives CASSFRLAGGPSVDTQYF.

To note about this clonotype: A much larger clone is a single base away; this may be a read error. This chain links TRBV29-1 with TRBJ1-2; perhaps TRBD1 as D (5 bases). CDR1 is SQVTM, CDR2 ANQGSEA, per germline. This CDR3 contains 14 residues. Trimming cost V 4 bases and J 1 base, with 13 bases left between them. The CDR3 protein is CSVGLGGVNYGYTF. The CDR3 bases are TGCAGCGTTGGACTCGGGGGTGTTAACTATGGCTACACCTTC.

This clonotype was seen only once. A much more abundant neighbour one base away suggests this may be a read error. Since the CDR3 does not end with the conserved phenylalanine or tryptophan, this likely comes from a read error. V is TRBV20-1 and J is TRBJ2-3, with 8 bases aligning to TRBD2. The V and J ends lost 5 bases and 5 bases, in that order; junction bases with no gene match: 12. The germline V gene has CDR1 DFQATT and CDR2 SNEGSKA (reference sequence). This CDR3 comprises 15 residues. CDR3 sequence (DNA): TGCAGTGCTCCGTTAGCGGGATCGTCGGAAGATACGCAGTATTCT. Translation gives CSAPLAGSSEDTQYS.

The CDR3 region is CASSVTDYEQYF. CDR3 sequence (DNA): TGTGCCAGCAGCGTCACAGATTACGAGCAGTACTTC. The rearrangement links TRBV7-9 to TRBJ2-7, with unresolved D. Trimming shortened V by 5 bases and J by 4 bases, and 9 bases separated the two germline ends. Germline V CDR1 and CDR2: SEHNR, FQNEAQ (reference sequence). This CDR3 has 12 amino acids.

In this sample, this clonotype turned up a few times. The rearrangement links TRBV11-2 to TRBJ2-1, with 15 bases fitting TRBD2. Germline CDR1 and CDR2: SGHAT and FQNNGV. With 3 bases clipped from V and 8 bases from J, the junction kept 8 bases outside the gene matches. The CDR3 totals 17 residues. The CDR3 DNA reads TGTGCCAGCAGCTTCACGGGACTAGCGGGAGGAATGGATGAGCAGTTCTTC. Protein product: CASSFTGLAGGMDEQFF.

This clonotype was counted ten times or more. The V gene is TRBV7-2, the J gene TRBJ2-3, with D possibly being TRBD1 (5 bases). The germline gives CDR1 SGHTA, CDR2 FQGNSA. Trimming cost V 1 base and J 4 bases, with 9 bases left between them. The CDR3 length is 14 residues. In nucleotides, the CDR3 is TGTGCCAGCAGCTTAGTTGTACAGGCAGATACGCAGTATTTT. It yields the protein CASSLVVQADTQYF.

This chain links TRBV6-5 with TRBJ2-4; the D gene could be TRBD1 or TRBD2 (5 bases each). Germline assignment: CDR1 MNHEY and CDR2 SVGAGI. The CDR3 extends over 12 amino acids. V lost 5 bases to trimming and J lost 15 bases, with 17 bases between them. The CDR3, as DNA: TGTGCCAGCAGTAAGCCGGGGCAGGGTCGGTACTTC. Translation gives CASSKPGQGRYF.

About this clonotype itself: A much bigger clone sits one base away, suggesting this may be a read error. The chain links TRBV5-1 to TRBJ2-1; 8 positions match TRBD2. J was trimmed by 4 bases and V by 4 bases; bases with no gene match: 7. The V gene's germline CDR1 is SGHRS and CDR2 YFSETQ. There are 15 residues in the CDR3. CDR3 residues: CASSLTGGGYNEQFF. Here the CDR3 DNA reads TGCGCCAGCAGCCTGACGGGAGGGGGTTACAATGAGCAGTTCTTC.

This clonotype was observed many times. The chain employs TRBV12-3 or TRBV12-4 and TRBJ1-6; perhaps TRBD1 as D (6 bases). The CDR3 runs to 13 residues. Deletions cut 5 bases from V and 7 bases from J, with 9 bases between. The CDR3 region is CASSPGHNSPLHF. CDR3 nucleotide sequence: TGTGCCAGCAGTCCGGGACACAATTCACCCCTCCACTTT.

This clonotype was counted only a few times. V usage is TRBV6-5 and J usage is TRBJ2-1, with D unclear. The CDR3 is made up of 16 amino acids. V lost 0 bases and J 6 bases, leaving 15 bases between the germline ends. Germline CDR1 is MNHEY and CDR2 is SVGAGI. In nucleotides, the CDR3 is TGTGCCAGCAGTTACTCGATAGGAGATTCGGCCAATGAGCAGTTCTTC. Protein: CASSYSIGDSANEQFF.

The rearrangement uses TRBV12-3 or TRBV12-4 and TRBJ1-2, with 9 bases fitting TRBD1. J gave up 4 bases and V 2 bases, and 5 bases lay outside the gene matches. The CDR3 is 15 residues long. Written as DNA, the CDR3 is TGTGCCAGCAGTTTACAAGGACAGGGGTCCTATGGCTACACCTTC. This codes for CASSLQGQGSYGYTF.